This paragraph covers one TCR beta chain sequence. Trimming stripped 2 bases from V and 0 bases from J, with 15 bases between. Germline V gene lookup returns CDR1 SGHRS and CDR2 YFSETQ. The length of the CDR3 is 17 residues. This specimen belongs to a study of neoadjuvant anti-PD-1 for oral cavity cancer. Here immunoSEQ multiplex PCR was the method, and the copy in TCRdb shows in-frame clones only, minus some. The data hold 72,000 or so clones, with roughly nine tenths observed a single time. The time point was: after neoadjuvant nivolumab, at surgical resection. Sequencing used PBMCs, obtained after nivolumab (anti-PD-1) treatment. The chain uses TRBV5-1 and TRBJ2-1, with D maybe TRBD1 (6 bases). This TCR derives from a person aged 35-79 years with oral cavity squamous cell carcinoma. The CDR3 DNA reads TGCGCCAGCAGCTTATCCTCCGGGACACTCTCCTACAATGAGCAGTTCTTC. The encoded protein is CASSLSSGTLSYNEQFF.